These 21 T cell receptor beta chains came from one sample sequenced in a study of response to subunit inactivated influenza vaccine. TCRdb independently ran MiXCR on the RT-PCR reads; one entry per CDR3 protein. The table records roughly 570,000 distinct CDR3 sequences, 11% to 15% of them present only once. The sequencing used PBMCs from blood, collected roughly 12 days after vaccination. These receptors all stem from a man aged 50 or older who received an inactivated influenza vaccine.

This clonotype was seen only a few times. The chain combines TRBV5-6 with TRBJ2-3; D gene unclear. This CDR3 has 16 residues. Trimming cost V 1 base and J 5 bases, with 17 bases left between them. The V gene's germline CDR1 is SGHDT and CDR2 YYEEEE. The CDR3 coding sequence is TGTGCCAGCAGCTTGCGCTCCTTTAGCTTGCAAGATACGCAGTATTTT. This codes for CASSLRSFSLQDTQYF. Together with reference TRBV5-6 and TRBJ2-3, the CDR3 gives the full variable domain: DAGVTQSPTHLIKTRGQQVTLRCSPKSGHDTVSWYQQALGQGPQFIFQYYEEEERQRGNFPDRFSGHQFPNYSSELNVNALLLGDSALYLCASSLRSFSLQDTQYFGPGTRLTVL.

J is TRBJ2-7 and V is TRBV6-1; D tentatively reads TRBD1 or TRBD2 (6 bases each). The CDR3 loop spans 14 amino acids. Trimming cost V 6 bases and J 5 bases, with 17 bases left between them. Germline values: CDR1 MNHNS, CDR2 SASEGT. CDR3 residues: CASRNTGRRDEQYF. The CDR3 DNA sequence: TGTGCCAGCAGGAACACAGGGAGGCGCGACGAGCAGTACTTC.

This clonotype was picked up a small number of times. The gene calls are TRBV9 and TRBJ2-2, with TRBD2 identical over 12 bases. Germline V lookup: CDR1 SGDLS, CDR2 YYNGEE. V gave up 3 bases and J gave up 1 base; unmatched junction bases: 1. There are 16 residues in the CDR3. The CDR3 region is CASSEGLAGNTGELFF. CDR3 DNA sequence: TGTGCCAGCAGCGAGGGACTAGCGGGGAACACCGGGGAGCTGTTTTTT.

This clonotype came up a few times. V is TRBV7-2 and J is TRBJ2-2; a weak D match, TRBD1 (5 bases). The V gene lost 5 bases and the J gene lost 8 bases, with 24 bases spanning the gap. The CDR3 is 17 amino acids. Germline assignment: CDR1 SGHTA and CDR2 FQGNSA. CDR3 in amino acids: CASSPFQGTLRPGELFF. In DNA, the CDR3 is TGTGCCAGCAGCCCCTTCCAGGGTACTCTTCGGCCGGGGGAGCTGTTTTTT.

This clonotype was observed at least ten times. CDR3 nucleotides: TGTGCCAGCAGCTTAACAGGAGGTACCTATGGCTACACCTTC. Encoded protein: CASSLTGGTYGYTF. The V call is TRBV7-2, the J call TRBJ1-2, with D possibly being TRBD1 (5 bases). Looked up from germline, CDR1 is SGHTA and CDR2 is FQGNSA. Deletions cut 2 bases from V and 4 bases from J, with 11 bases between. This CDR3 has 14 residues.

This clonotype was seen more than once but under ten times. The chain has TRBV7-3 and TRBJ2-1, with D perhaps TRBD2 (6 bases). The CDR3 consists of 15 residues. Trimming cost V 3 bases and J 8 bases, with 17 bases left between them. The germline V gene encodes CDR1 SGHTA and CDR2 FQGTGA. The CDR3 protein is CASSLLARVGDEQFF. CDR3 DNA: TGTGCCAGCAGCTTGCTAGCGCGTGTGGGAGATGAGCAGTTCTTC.

Only a few counts were recorded for this clonotype. The chain uses TRBV5-4 and TRBJ2-1, with 8 bases fitting TRBD2. The CDR3 has 16 residues. The trim removed 3 bases at V and 8 bases at J, leaving 13 bases unmatched. Germline loops: CDR1 SGHNT, CDR2 YYREEE (reference sequence). For the CDR3, the DNA is TGTGCCAGCAGCTCGACCGGGAGCGGGAGATGGGATGAGCAGTTCTTC. Translation: CASSSTGSGRWDEQFF.

This rearrangement joins TRBV6-1 to TRBJ1-6; TRBD1 matches at 9 bases. The CDR3 runs to 16 residues. Trimming took 6 bases from V and 5 from J; bases not matched to a gene: 8. CDR1 MNHNS and CDR2 SASEGT come from the germline V gene. CDR3 bases: TGTGCCAGCAGCGGACAGGGGATTCCTAATAATTCACCCCTCCACTTT. It is translated as CASSGQGIPNNSPLHF.

The gene calls are TRBV6-1 and TRBJ2-3, with D tentatively TRBD1 (6 bases). There are 13 residues in the CDR3. Trimming took off 10 bases at V and 2 bases at J, with 13 bases between the two ends. CDR1 is MNHNS and CDR2 is SASEGT in the germline V gene. The DNA of the CDR3 is TGTGCCACCGCCGGGACACCCACAGATACGCAGTATTTT. It codes for CATAGTPTDTQYF.

This clonotype has more than one count but fewer than ten. This chain connects TRBV20-1 to TRBJ1-5; 8 bases agree with TRBD1. Germline CDR1 DFQATT, CDR2 SNEGSKA (reference sequence). V was pared by 6 bases and J by 5 bases, with 6 bases of the junction left unmatched. The CDR3 is made up of 13 amino acids. The CDR3 is CSAAKQGDQPQHF. The DNA of the CDR3 is TGCAGTGCGGCTAAACAGGGGGATCAGCCCCAGCATTTT.

This clonotype appeared a few times. The rearrangement links TRBV7-2 to TRBJ1-6; D is undetermined. The CDR3 is made up of 13 amino acids. Germline CDR1 is SGHTA and CDR2 is FQGNSA. V gave up 1 base and J gave up 13 bases, with 11 bases separating them. CDR3 sequence reads: CASSLVSGVPLHF. Here the CDR3 DNA reads TGTGCCAGCAGCTTAGTATCAGGCGTGCCCCTCCACTTT.

This clonotype was seen ten or more times. This chain connects TRBV10-3 to TRBJ1-5; weak D call: TRBD1 (5 bases). Germline loops: CDR1 ENHRY, CDR2 SYGVKD. Trimming took 3 bases from V and 3 from J, leaving 9 bases between them. The CDR3 consists of 14 residues. CDR3 in DNA: TGTGCCATCAGTGAAAGAGGGGTCAATCAGCCCCAGCATTTT. This translates into CAISERGVNQPQHF.

This sequence joins TRBV15 and TRBJ2-1; a weak D match, TRBD1 (6 bases). The CDR3 is 20 amino acids. V was cut by 3 bases and J by 3 bases, with 27 bases left in between. Germline CDR1 is LNHNV and CDR2 is YYDKDF (reference sequence). The CDR3 here is CATSSPGVGPTRPGYNEQFF. CDR3 coding DNA: TGTGCCACCAGCAGCCCAGGGGTGGGACCCACACGACCCGGCTACAATGAGCAGTTCTTC.

The rearrangement links TRBV6-5 to TRBJ2-5, with 9 bases fitting TRBD2. Germline V CDR1 and CDR2: MNHEY, SVGAGI. The CDR3 loop spans 16 amino acids. Trimming took 2 bases from V and 1 from J; bases not matched to a gene: 5. The CDR3 DNA sequence: TGTGCCAGCAGTTACAGCGGTAGCGGGGGCCAAGAGACCCAGTACTTC. Its translation: CASSYSGSGGQETQYF.

The genes are TRBV7-2 and TRBJ1-1; D is possibly TRBD1 (5 bases). Germline V gene data show CDR1 as SGHTA and CDR2 as FQGNSA. The CDR3 contains 14 residues. V was shortened by 1 base and J by 8 bases, with 14 bases between the two germline ends. The DNA for the CDR3 is TGTGCCAGCAGCTTAGGGGGGACGAAGGGAGAAGCTTTCTTT. It yields the protein CASSLGGTKGEAFF.

The V and J genes are TRBV29-1 and TRBJ1-1; D is possibly TRBD1 (6 bases). CDR1 and CDR2 from the germline V gene are SQVTM and ANQGSEA. CDR3 length: 13 amino acids. V was pared by 4 bases and J by 2 bases, with 11 bases between. CDR3 sequence reads: CSVGPGANTEAFF. CDR3 bases: TGCAGCGTTGGGCCAGGGGCAAACACTGAAGCTTTCTTT. The variable domain in full, completed from reference TRBV29-1 and TRBJ1-1, reads SAVISQKPSRDICQRGTSLTIQCQVDSQVTMMFWYRQQPGQSLTLIATANQGSEATYESGFVIDKFPISRPNLTFSTLTVSNMSPEDSSIYLCSVGPGANTEAFFGQGTRLTVV.

This clonotype was seen only a few times. The rearrangement links TRBV12-3 or TRBV12-4 to TRBJ1-2, with a tentative D call TRBD1 (5 bases). This CDR3 has 13 residues. Trimming took 3 bases from V and 8 from J, leaving 13 bases between them. The CDR3 DNA reads TGTGCCAGCAGTTTCCAGGACACACAGGGCTACACCTTC. It yields the protein CASSFQDTQGYTF.

This clonotype was detected only a few times. The chain couples TRBV29-1 to TRBJ2-5; 9 bases align to TRBD2. The CDR3 is 15 residues long. In germline, CDR1 is SQVTM, CDR2 ANQGSEA. V lost 2 bases to trimming and J lost 1 base; unmatched junction nucleotides: 5. CDR3 coding DNA: TGCAGCGTTGAATCGAGCGGGGGGATCCAAGAGACCCAGTACTTC. Protein: CSVESSGGIQETQYF.

The chain has TRBV7-2 and TRBJ2-4; tentative D call: TRBD2 (5 bases). Germline V CDR1 and CDR2: SGHTA, FQGNSA. The CDR3 extends over 15 amino acids. Trimming stripped 5 bases from V and 7 bases from J, with 18 bases between. CDR3 protein: CASSVRSEGANIQYF. The CDR3 DNA is TGTGCCAGCAGCGTTCGCAGCGAGGGCGCGAACATTCAGTACTTC.

The rearrangement uses TRBV3-1 and TRBJ2-2; 7 nucleotides match TRBD1. The CDR3 consists of 14 residues. Per the germline V gene, CDR1 is LGHDT and CDR2 is YNNKEL (reference sequence). J was trimmed by 7 bases and V by 10 bases; bases with no gene match: 12. The CDR3 sequence is CATRPQGVVGELFF. The CDR3 DNA sequence: TGTGCCACCCGCCCCCAGGGGGTGGTCGGGGAGCTGTTTTTT.

The chain couples TRBV7-6 to TRBJ2-1, with TRBD1 matching over 8 bases. The length of the CDR3 is 13 residues. The J segment lost 11 bases and the V segment lost 4 bases, leaving 7 bases of the junction unmatched. The germline gives CDR1 SGHVS, CDR2 FNYEAQ. The CDR3 bases are TGTGCCAGCAGCTCTCGGGACAGGCCGAAGCAGTTCTTC. Protein: CASSSRDRPKQFF.